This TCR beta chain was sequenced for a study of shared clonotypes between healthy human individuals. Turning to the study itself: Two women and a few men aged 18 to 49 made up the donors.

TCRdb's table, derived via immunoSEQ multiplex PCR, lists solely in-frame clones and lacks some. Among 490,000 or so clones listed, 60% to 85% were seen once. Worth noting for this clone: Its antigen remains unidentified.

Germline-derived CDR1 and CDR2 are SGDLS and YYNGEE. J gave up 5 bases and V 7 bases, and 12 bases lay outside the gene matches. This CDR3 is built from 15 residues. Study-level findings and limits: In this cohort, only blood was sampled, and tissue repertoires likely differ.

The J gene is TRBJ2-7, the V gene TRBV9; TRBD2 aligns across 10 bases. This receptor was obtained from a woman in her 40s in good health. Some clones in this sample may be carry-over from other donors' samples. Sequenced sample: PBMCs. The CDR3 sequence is CASGLAVGLSHEQYF. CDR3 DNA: TGTGCCAGCGGACTAGCGGTCGGCCTTAGCCACGAGCAGTACTTC.